This entry lists 9 T cell receptor beta chains sequenced from one sample in a study of blood T cell repertoires in COVID-19. The protocol was immunoSEQ multiplex PCR, while the TCRdb copy is restricted to in-frame clones and leaves out a portion. The sample carries about 94,000 clones, more than 70% recorded once. The sequenced sample consisted of peripheral blood. The receptor set was obtained from a woman in her sixties in a cohort sampled during active or convalescent COVID-19.

The rearrangement links TRBV9 to TRBJ2-1, with 11 bases fitting TRBD2. Trimming at V came to 4 bases and at J to 4 bases, leaving 13 bases not matched to a gene. CDR3 length: 18 residues. Germline CDR1 is SGDLS and CDR2 is YYNGEE. CDR3: CASSRGLVAGGLYNEQFF. CDR3 nucleotide sequence: TGTGCCAGCAGCCGTGGGTTGGTAGCGGGGGGGCTGTACAATGAGCAGTTCTTC.

This chain joins TRBV5-1 and TRBJ2-2, with 11 nucleotides matching TRBD2. The CDR3 covers 16 residues. The germline V gene has CDR1 SGHRS and CDR2 YFSETQ. V was pared by 5 bases and J by 4 bases, with 7 bases of the junction left unmatched. The CDR3 nucleotides are TGCGCCAGCAGGGCCACTAGCGGGGGCTTCACCGGGGAGCTGTTTTTT. Translated, it gives CASRATSGGFTGELFF.

V and J are TRBV18 and TRBJ2-5; TRBD1 matches at 8 bases. CDR1 is KGHSH and CDR2 is LQKENI in the germline V gene. The CDR3 totals 17 residues. Trimming at V came to 3 bases and at J to 4 bases, leaving 13 bases not matched to a gene. The CDR3, as DNA: TGTGCCAGCTCACCTGGGGACAGGTCCTTCGGAGTAGAGACCCAGTACTTC. This translates into CASSPGDRSFGVETQYF. Full variable domain (outside the CDR3, taken from reference TRBV18 and TRBJ2-5): NAGVMQNPRHLVRRRGQEARLRCSPMKGHSHVYWYRQLPEEGLKFMVYLQKENIIDESGMPKERFSAEFPKEGPSILRIQQVVRGDSAAYFCASSPGDRSFGVETQYFGPGTRLLVL.

The table lists this clone with a few counts. The chain links TRBV5-4 to TRBJ2-5; 10 bases are shared with TRBD2. This CDR3 has 15 residues. The V gene's germline CDR1 is SGHNT and CDR2 YYREEE (reference sequence). The junction had 8 bases not matched to a gene; V was cut back by 3 bases and J by 6 bases. The CDR3 DNA follows: TGTGCCAGCAGCTCCTTAGCGGGGGGTGTACAGACCCAGTACTTC. It yields the protein CASSSLAGGVQTQYF.

V is TRBV5-4 and J is TRBJ2-5; no reliable D call. CDR1 and CDR2 from the germline V gene are SGHNT and YYREEE (reference sequence). The CDR3 covers 14 residues. The V and J ends lost 0 bases and 2 bases respectively, with 8 bases between them. The CDR3 sequence is CASSLADSQETQYF. As DNA, the CDR3 is TGTGCCAGCAGCTTGGCCGACTCTCAAGAGACCCAGTACTTC.

This clone showed up just a few times. The V and J genes are TRBV5-4 and TRBJ2-7; tentatively, D is TRBD2 (5 bases). Trimming left V 2 bases short and J 5 bases short, with 5 bases between. Germline V gives CDR1 SGHNT, CDR2 YYREEE (reference sequence). The CDR3 loop spans 11 amino acids. The CDR3 coding sequence is TGTGCCAGCAGCTTAGCGGACGAGCAGTACTTC. This sequence encodes CASSLADEQYF.

The chain couples TRBV5-1 to TRBJ1-4; D unclear. V dropped 7 bases and J dropped 1 base, with 8 bases sitting between them. The CDR3 consists of 13 residues. Germline CDR1 SGHRS, CDR2 YFSETQ. CDR3 sequence reads: CASRAETNEKLFF. The CDR3 nucleotides are TGCGCCAGCCGAGCCGAAACTAATGAAAAACTGTTTTTT.

This clone has just a few counts. The chain uses TRBV6-5 and TRBJ2-2; a possible D gene is TRBD2 (5 bases). The germline CDR1 and CDR2 sequences are MNHEY and SVGAGI. V was cut by 4 bases and J by 6 bases, with 15 bases left in between. The CDR3 runs 15 residues. CDR3 residues: CASSFRIGEAGELFF. In DNA, the CDR3 is TGTGCCAGCAGTTTCAGGATCGGGGAAGCCGGGGAGCTGTTTTTT.

The CDR3 spells CASSFSLTEPKYEQYF. Here the CDR3 DNA reads TGCGCCAGCAGCTTTTCACTGACAGAGCCAAAGTACGAGCAGTACTTC. The V gene is TRBV5-1, the J gene TRBJ2-7; possibly TRBD1 for D (5 bases). The germline CDR1 and CDR2 sequences are SGHRS and YFSETQ. The V end lost 2 bases, the J end lost 4 bases, and 19 bases lay between the germline ends. The CDR3 has 16 residues.